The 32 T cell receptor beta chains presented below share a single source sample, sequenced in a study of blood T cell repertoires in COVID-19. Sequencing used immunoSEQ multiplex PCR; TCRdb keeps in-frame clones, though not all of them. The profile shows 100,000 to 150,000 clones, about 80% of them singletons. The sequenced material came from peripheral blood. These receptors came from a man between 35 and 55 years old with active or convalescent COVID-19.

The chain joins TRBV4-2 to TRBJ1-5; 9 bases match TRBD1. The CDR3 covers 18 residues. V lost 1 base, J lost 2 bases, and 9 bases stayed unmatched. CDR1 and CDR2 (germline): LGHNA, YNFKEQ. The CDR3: CASSQALQGAGGNQPQHF. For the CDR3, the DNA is TGTGCCAGCAGCCAAGCCTTACAGGGGGCTGGGGGCAATCAGCCCCAGCATTTT.

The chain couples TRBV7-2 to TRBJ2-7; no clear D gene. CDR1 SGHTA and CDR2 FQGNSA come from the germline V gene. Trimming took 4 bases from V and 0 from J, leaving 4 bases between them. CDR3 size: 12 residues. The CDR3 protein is CASSWSSYEQYF. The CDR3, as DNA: TGTGCCAGCAGCTGGAGCTCCTACGAGCAGTACTTC.

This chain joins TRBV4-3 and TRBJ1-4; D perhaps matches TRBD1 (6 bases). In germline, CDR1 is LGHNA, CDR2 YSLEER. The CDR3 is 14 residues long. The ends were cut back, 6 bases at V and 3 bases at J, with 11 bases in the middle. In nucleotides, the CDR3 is TGCGCCAGCAGGCGGCAGGGGTCTAATGAAAAACTGTTTTTT. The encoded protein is CASRRQGSNEKLFF.

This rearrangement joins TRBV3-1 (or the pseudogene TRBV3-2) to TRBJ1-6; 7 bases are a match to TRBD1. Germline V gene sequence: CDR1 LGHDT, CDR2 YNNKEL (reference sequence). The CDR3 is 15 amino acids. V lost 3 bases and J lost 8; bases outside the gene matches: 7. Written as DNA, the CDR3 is TGTGCCAGCAGCCAGGCCGGGACAGACTATTCACCCCTCCACTTT. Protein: CASSQAGTDYSPLHF.

DNA for the CDR3: TGTGCCAGCAGTGAAACGGAACTAGCGGGGGGCCACTCCTACAATGAGCAGTTCTTC. Its translation: CASSETELAGGHSYNEQFF. The chain links TRBV6-1 to TRBJ2-1, with 12 bases fitting TRBD2. Germline loops: CDR1 MNHNS, CDR2 SASEGT. The CDR3 has 19 amino acids. V trimming: 2 bases; J trimming: 0 bases; junction bases outside the gene matches: 8.

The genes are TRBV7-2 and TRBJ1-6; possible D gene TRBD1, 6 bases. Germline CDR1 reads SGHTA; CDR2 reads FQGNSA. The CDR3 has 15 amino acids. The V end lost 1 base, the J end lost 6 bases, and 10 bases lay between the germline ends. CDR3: CASSLVGQSNSPLHF. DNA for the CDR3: TGTGCCAGCAGCTTAGTTGGACAGTCTAATTCACCCCTCCACTTT.

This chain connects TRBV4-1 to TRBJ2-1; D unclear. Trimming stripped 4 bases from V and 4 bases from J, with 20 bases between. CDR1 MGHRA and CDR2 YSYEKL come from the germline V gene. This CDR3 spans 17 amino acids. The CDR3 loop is CASSPVGVSSPYNEQFF. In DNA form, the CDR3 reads TGCGCCAGCAGCCCTGTCGGTGTATCGTCACCTTACAATGAGCAGTTCTTC.

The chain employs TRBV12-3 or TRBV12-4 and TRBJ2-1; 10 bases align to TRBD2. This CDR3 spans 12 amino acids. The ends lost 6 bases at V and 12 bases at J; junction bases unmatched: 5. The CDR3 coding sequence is TGTGCCAGCAGGAGCGGGGGGGCTAGGCAGTTCTTC. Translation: CASRSGGARQFF.

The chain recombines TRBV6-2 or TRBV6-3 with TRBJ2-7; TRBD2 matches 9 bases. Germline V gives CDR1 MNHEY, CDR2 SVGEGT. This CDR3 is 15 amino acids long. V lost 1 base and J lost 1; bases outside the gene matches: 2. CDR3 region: CASSYLGLASYEQYF. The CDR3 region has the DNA TGTGCCAGCAGTTACTTGGGACTAGCTTCCTACGAGCAGTACTTC.

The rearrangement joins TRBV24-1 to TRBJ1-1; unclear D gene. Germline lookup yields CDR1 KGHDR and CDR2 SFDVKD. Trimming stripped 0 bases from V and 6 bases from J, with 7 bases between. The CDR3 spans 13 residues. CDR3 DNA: TGTGCCACCAGTGATTTGCGGGAACCTGAAGCTTTCTTT. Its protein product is CATSDLREPEAFF.

The CDR3 region is CASSREGQGGKTQYF. The CDR3, as DNA: TGTGCCAGCAGCCGGGAGGGACAGGGTGGAAAGACCCAGTACTTC. The rearrangement uses TRBV14 and TRBJ2-5; 9 bases are a match to TRBD1. The CDR3 covers 15 residues. Trimming removed 4 bases from V and 6 bases from J; junction bases left unmatched: 9. In germline, CDR1 is SGHDN, CDR2 FVKESK.

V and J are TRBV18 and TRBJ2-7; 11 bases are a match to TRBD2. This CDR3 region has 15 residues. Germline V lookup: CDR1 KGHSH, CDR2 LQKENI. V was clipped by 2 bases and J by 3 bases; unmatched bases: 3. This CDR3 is CASSPGTSGLYEQYF. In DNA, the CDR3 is TGTGCCAGCTCACCAGGGACTAGCGGCCTCTACGAGCAGTACTTC. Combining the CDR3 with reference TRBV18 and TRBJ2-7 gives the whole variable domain NAGVMQNPRHLVRRRGQEARLRCSPMKGHSHVYWYRQLPEEGLKFMVYLQKENIIDESGMPKERFSAEFPKEGPSILRIQQVVRGDSAAYFCASSPGTSGLYEQYFGPGTRLTVT.

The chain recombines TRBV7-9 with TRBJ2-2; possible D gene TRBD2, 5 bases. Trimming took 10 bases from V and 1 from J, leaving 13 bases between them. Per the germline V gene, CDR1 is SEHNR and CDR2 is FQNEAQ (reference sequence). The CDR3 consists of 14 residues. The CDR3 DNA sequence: TGTGCCACCTCGGACGGACTGAACACCGGGGAGCTGTTTTTT. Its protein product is CATSDGLNTGELFF.

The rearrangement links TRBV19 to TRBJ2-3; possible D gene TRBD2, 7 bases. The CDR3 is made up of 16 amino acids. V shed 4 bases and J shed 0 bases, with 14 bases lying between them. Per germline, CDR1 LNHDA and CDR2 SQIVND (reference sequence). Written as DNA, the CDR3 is TGTGCCAGTAGTAATCGAGGGGGGGCAAGCACAGATACGCAGTATTTT. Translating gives CASSNRGGASTDTQYF.

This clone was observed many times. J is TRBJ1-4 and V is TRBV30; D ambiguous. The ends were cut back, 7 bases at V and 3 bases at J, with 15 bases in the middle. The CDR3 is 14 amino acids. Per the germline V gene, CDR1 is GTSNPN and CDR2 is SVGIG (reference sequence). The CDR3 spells CAYLSKAANEKLFF. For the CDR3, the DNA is TGTGCCTACCTTTCGAAGGCGGCTAATGAAAAACTGTTTTTT.

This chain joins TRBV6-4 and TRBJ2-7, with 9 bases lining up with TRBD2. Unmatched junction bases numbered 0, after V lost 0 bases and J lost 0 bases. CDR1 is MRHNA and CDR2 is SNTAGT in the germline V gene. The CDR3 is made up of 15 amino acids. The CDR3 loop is CASSDSAGGSYEQYF. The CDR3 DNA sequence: TGTGCCAGCAGTGACTCAGCGGGGGGCTCCTACGAGCAGTACTTC.

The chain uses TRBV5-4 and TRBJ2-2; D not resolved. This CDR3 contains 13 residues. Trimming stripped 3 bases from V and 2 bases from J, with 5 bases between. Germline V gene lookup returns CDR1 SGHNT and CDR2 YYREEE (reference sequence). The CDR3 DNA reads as TGTGCCAGCAGCTCAGATAACACCGGGGAGCTGTTTTTT. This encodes CASSSDNTGELFF.

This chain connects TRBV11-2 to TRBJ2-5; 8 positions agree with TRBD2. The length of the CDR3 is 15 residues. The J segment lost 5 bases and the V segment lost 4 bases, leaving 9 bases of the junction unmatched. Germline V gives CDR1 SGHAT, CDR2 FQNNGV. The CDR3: CASSSPTGGRETQYF. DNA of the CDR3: TGTGCCAGCAGCTCCCCGACGGGGGGGAGGGAGACCCAGTACTTC.

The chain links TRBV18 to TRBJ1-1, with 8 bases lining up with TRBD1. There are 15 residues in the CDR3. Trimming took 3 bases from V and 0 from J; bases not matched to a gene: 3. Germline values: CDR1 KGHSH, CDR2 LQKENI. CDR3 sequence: CASSPQGALNTEAFF. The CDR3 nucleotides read TGTGCCAGCTCACCGCAGGGGGCCCTGAACACTGAAGCTTTCTTT. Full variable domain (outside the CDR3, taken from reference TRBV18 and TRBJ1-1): NAGVMQNPRHLVRRRGQEARLRCSPMKGHSHVYWYRQLPEEGLKFMVYLQKENIIDESGMPKERFSAEFPKEGPSILRIQQVVRGDSAAYFCASSPQGALNTEAFFGQGTRLTVV.

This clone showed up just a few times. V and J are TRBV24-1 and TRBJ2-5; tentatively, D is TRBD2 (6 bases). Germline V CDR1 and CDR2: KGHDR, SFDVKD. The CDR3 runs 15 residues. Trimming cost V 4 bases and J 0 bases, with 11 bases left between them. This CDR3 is CATSEGASDQETQYF. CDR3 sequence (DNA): TGTGCCACCAGTGAAGGGGCTAGCGACCAAGAGACCCAGTACTTC.

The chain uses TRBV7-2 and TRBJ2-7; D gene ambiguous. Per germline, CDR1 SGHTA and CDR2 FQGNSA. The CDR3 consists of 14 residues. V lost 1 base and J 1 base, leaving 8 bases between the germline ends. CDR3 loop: CASSLDAFSYEQYF. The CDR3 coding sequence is TGTGCCAGCAGCTTAGACGCGTTTTCCTACGAGCAGTACTTC.

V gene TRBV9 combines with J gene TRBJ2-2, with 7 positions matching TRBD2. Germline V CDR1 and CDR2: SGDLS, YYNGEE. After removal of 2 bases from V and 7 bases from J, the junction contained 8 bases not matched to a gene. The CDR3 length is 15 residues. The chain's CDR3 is CASSVSSGEVGELFF. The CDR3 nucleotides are TGTGCCAGCAGCGTGAGCAGCGGGGAGGTCGGGGAGCTGTTTTTT.

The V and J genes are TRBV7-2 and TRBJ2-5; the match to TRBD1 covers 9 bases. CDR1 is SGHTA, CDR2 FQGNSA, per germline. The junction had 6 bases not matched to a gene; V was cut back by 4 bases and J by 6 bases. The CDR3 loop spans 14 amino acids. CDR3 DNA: TGTGCCAGCAGCTCAACAGGGGGCGCGCAGACCCAGTACTTC. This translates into CASSSTGGAQTQYF.

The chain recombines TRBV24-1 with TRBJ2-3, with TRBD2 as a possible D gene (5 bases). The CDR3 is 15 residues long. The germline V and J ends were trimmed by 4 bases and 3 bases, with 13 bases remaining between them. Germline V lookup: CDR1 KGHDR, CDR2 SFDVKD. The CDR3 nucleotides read TGTGCCACCAGTGAAACCCGCCGGGGAACAGATACGCAGTATTTT. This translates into CATSETRRGTDTQYF.

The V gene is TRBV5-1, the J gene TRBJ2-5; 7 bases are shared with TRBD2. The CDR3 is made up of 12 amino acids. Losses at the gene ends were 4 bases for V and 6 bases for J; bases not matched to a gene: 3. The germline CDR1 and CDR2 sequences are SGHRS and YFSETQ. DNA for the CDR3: TGCGCCAGCAGCCCGACTAGCAAGACCCAGTACTTC. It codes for CASSPTSKTQYF.

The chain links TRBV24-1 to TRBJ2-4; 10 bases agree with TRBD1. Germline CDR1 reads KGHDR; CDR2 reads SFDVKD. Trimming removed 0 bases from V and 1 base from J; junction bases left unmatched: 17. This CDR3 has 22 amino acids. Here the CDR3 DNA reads TGTGCCACCAGTGATTTGCTCGACAGGGGGCGCGTCCCGGCCGTTGCCAAAAACATTCAGTACTTC. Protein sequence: CATSDLLDRGRVPAVAKNIQYF.

DNA of the CDR3: TGCAGCGTTGAAGATCGGACTAGTAACTCCTACGAGCAGTACTTC. This gives the protein CSVEDRTSNSYEQYF. V usage is TRBV29-1 and J usage is TRBJ2-7; 7 bases are shared with TRBD2. The CDR3 runs to 15 residues. Germline CDR1 SQVTM, CDR2 ANQGSEA. The junction had 5 bases not matched to a gene; V was cut back by 0 bases and J by 0 bases.

CDR3 residues: CASLHGNRVHTDTQYF. CDR3 sequence (DNA): TGTGCCAGCCTCCATGGAAACAGGGTCCACACAGATACGCAGTATTTT. The rearrangement joins TRBV28 to TRBJ2-3; possibly TRBD1 for D (6 bases). This CDR3 contains 16 residues. V dropped 8 bases and J dropped 2 bases, with 20 bases sitting between them. The V gene's germline CDR1 is MDHEN and CDR2 SYDVKM.

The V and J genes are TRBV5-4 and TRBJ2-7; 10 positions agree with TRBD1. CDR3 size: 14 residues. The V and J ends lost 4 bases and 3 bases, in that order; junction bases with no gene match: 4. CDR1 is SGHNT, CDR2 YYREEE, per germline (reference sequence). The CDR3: CASSTGQGGYEQYF. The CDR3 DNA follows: TGTGCCAGCAGCACTGGACAGGGGGGCTACGAGCAGTACTTC. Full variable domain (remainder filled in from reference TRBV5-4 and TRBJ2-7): ETGVTQSPTHLIKTRGQQVTLRCSSQSGHNTVSWYQQALGQGPQFIFQYYREEENGRGNFPPRFSGLQFPNYSSELNVNALELDDSALYLCASSTGQGGYEQYFGPGTRLTVT.

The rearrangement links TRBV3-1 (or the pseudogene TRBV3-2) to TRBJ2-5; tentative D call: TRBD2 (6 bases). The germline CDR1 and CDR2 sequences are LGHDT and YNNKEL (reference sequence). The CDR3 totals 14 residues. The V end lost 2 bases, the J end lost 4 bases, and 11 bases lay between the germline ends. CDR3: CASSQRGGLETQYF. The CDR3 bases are TGTGCCAGCAGCCAAAGGGGAGGATTAGAGACCCAGTACTTC.

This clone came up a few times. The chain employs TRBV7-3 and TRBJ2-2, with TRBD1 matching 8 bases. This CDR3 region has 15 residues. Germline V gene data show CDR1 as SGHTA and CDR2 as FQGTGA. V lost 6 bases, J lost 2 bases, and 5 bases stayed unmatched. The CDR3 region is CASRKAGGNTGELFF. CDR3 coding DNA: TGTGCCAGCAGAAAGGCAGGGGGCAACACCGGGGAGCTGTTTTTT.

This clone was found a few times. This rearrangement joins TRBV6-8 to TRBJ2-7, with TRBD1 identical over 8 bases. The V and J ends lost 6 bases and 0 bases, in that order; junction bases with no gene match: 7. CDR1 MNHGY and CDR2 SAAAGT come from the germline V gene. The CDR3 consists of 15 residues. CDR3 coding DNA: TGTGCCAGCAGGCTTCGACAGGGGCCCTCCTACGAGCAGTACTTC. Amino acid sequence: CASRLRQGPSYEQYF.